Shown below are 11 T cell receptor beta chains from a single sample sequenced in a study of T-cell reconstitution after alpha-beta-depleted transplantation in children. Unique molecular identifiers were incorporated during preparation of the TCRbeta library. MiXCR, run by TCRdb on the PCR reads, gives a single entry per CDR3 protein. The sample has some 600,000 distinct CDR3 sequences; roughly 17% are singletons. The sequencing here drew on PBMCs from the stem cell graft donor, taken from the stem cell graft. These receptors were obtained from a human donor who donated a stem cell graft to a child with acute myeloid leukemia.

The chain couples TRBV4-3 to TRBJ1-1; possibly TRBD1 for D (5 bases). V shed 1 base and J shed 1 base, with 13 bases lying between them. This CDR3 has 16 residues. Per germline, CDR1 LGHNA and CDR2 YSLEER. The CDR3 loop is CASSQAPGRSNTEAFF. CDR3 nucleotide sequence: TGCGCCAGCAGCCAAGCCCCGGGACGGTCGAACACTGAAGCTTTCTTT.

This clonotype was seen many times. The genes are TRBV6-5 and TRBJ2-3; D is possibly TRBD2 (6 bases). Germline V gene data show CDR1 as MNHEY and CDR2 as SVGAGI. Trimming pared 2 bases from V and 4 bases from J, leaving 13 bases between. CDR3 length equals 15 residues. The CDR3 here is CASSYPGGAADTQYF. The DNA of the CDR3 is TGTGCCAGCAGTTACCCCGGCGGGGCCGCAGATACGCAGTATTTT.

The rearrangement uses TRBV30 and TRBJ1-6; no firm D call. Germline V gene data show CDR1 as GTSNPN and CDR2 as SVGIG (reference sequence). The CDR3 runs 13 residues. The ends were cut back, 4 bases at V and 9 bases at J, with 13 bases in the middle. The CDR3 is CAWKFLVGSPLHF. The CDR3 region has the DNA TGTGCCTGGAAATTCCTTGTAGGTTCACCCCTCCACTTT.

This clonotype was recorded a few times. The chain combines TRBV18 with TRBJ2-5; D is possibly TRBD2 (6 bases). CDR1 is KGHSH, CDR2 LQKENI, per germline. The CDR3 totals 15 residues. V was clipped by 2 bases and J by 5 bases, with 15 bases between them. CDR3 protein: CASSPSGGDHETQYF. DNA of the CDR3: TGTGCCAGCTCACCATCAGGAGGGGATCACGAGACCCAGTACTTC.

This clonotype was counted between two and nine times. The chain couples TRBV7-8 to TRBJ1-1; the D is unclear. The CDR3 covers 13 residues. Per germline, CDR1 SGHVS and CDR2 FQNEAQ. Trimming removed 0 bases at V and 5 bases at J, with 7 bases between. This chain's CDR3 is CASSLADITEAFF. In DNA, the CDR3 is TGTGCCAGCAGCTTAGCTGACATAACTGAAGCTTTCTTT.

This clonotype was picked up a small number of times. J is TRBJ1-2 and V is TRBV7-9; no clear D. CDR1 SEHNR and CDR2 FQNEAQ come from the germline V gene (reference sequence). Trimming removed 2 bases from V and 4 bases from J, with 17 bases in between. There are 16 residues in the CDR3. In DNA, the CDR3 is TGTGCCAGCAGCTTATTCATACTCCCCAATAGCTATGGCTACACCTTC. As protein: CASSLFILPNSYGYTF.

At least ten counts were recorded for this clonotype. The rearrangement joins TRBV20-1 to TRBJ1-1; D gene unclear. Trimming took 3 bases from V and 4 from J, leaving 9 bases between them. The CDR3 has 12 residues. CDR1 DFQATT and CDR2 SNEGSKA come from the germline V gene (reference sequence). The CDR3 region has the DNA TGCAGTGCTAGTGATACCCTCACTGAAGCTTTCTTT. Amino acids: CSASDTLTEAFF.

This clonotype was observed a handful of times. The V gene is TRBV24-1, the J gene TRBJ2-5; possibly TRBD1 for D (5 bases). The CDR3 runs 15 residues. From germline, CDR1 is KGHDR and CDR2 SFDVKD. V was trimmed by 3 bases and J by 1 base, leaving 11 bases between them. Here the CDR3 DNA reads TGTGCCACCAGTGATCCAGGGAATCCCCAAGAGACCCAGTACTTC. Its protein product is CATSDPGNPQETQYF.

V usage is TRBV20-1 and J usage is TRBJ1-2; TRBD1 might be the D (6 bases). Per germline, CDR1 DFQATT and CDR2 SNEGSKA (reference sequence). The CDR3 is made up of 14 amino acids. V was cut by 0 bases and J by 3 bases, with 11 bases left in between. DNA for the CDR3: TGCAGTGCTAGAGACCTACCAGGGGACTATGGCTACACCTTC. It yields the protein CSARDLPGDYGYTF.

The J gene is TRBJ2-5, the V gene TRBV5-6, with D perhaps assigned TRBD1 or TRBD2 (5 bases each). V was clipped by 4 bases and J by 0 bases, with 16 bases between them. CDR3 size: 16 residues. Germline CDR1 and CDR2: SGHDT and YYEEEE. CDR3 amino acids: CASSNRRDGYQETQYF. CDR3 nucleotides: TGTGCCAGCAGCAACAGACGGGACGGATACCAAGAGACCCAGTACTTC.

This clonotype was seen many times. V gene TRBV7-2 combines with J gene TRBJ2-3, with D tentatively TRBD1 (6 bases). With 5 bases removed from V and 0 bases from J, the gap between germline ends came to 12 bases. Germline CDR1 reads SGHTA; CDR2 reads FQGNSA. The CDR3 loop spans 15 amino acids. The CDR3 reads CASSVAGASTDTQYF. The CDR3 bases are TGTGCCAGCAGCGTTGCAGGGGCTAGCACAGATACGCAGTATTTT. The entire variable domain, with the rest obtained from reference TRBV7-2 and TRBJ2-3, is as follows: GAGVSQSPSNKVTEKGKDVELRCDPISGHTALYWYRQSLGQGLEFLIYFQGNSAPDKSGLPSDRFSAERTGGSVSTLTIQRTQQEDSAVYLCASSVAGASTDTQYFGPGTRLTVL.